This T cell receptor beta chain was captured by sequencing in a study of T cells in Graves' hyperthyroidism and ophthalmopathy. RNA transcripts served as the template for amplifying TCR beta CDR3 regions. Researchers ran a first-round RT-PCR on the TCR CDR3 using the HTBI primer set. TCRdb used MiXCR to reprocess the multiplex PCR reads, holding one entry per CDR3 protein. The sample shows more than 550,000 distinct CDR3 sequences, about 45% of them seen only once. Criteria for exclusion of patients were uncontrolled infection, other autoimmune disease, pregnancy or lactation. Orbital computed tomography, thyroid ultrasound, serum thyroxine and TRAb, and clinical symptoms together informed the diagnoses. This sequence originates from an adult man with Graves' disease, either hyperthyroidism or ophthalmopathy (not recorded which). Sequenced material: peripheral blood or thyroid tissue (not recorded which).

The CDR3 nucleotides read TGCAGCGTTGAAGGGTCGGGCACTGAAGCTTTCTTT. Amino acid sequence: CSVEGSGTEAFF. V is TRBV29-1 and J is TRBJ1-1; no firm D call. Trimming took off 1 base at V and 4 bases at J, with 7 bases between the two ends. The germline V gene encodes CDR1 SQVTM and CDR2 ANQGSEA. CDR3 length: 12 amino acids.